This entry is about one T cell receptor beta chain. The antigen is unknown. Sequencing used immunoSEQ multiplex PCR; TCRdb keeps in-frame clones, though not all of them. The sample holds approximately 84,000 clones, around 79% seen once. The source of the sample is a study of cytotoxic CD8 clonotypes in ibrutinib-treated CLL. This CDR3 region has 14 residues. CDR1 and CDR2 (germline): SGHTA, FQGNSA. V was pared by 4 bases and J by 0 bases, with 10 bases between. Study results and limitations: The study found baseline clonality above age-matched healthy donors, tracking circulating CD8+ T-cell counts.

The V and J genes are TRBV7-2 and TRBJ2-7; D is perhaps TRBD2 (6 bases). The sequence was obtained from a human donor with chronic lymphocytic leukemia. The starting material was PBMCs, obtained after 12 months of ibrutinib treatment. CDR3 loop: CASSWRRDSYEQYF. The CDR3 DNA follows: TGTGCCAGCAGCTGGCGGAGGGACTCCTACGAGCAGTACTTC.